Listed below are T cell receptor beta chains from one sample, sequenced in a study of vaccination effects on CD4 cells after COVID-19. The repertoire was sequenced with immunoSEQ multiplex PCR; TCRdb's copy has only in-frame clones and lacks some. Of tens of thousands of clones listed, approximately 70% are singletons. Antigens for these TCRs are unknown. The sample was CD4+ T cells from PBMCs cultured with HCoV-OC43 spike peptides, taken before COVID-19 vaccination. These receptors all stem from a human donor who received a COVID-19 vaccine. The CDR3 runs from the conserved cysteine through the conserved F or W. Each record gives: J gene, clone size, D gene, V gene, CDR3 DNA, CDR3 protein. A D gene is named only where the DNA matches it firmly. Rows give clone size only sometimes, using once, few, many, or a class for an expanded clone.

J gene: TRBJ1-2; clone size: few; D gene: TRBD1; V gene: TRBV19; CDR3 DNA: TGTGCCAGTAGTCCTTTCGGACAGGGGCAGTTCTATGGCTACACCTTC; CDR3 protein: CASSPFGQGQFYGYTF
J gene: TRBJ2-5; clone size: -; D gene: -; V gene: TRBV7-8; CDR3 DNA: TGTGCCAGCAGCTTATCGCCCCGAGAGACCCAGTACTTC; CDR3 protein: CASSLSPRETQYF
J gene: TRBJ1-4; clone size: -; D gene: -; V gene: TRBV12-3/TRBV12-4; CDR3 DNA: TGTGCCAGCAGTTTACAGGGTGAAAAACTGTTTTTT; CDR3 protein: CASSLQGEKLFF
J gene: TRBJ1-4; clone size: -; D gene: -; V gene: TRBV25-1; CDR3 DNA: TGTGCCAGCAGTGAATCAAGGGGTTTGAGTGAAAAACTGTTTTTT; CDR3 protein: CASSESRGLSEKLFF
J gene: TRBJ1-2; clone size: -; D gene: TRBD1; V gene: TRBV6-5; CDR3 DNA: TGTGCCAGCAGCTCACAGGGGCCGGTTGGCTACACCTTC; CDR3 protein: CASSSQGPVGYTF
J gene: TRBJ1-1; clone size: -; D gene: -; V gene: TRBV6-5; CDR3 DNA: TGTGCCAGCAAGCAGGGGACTGAAGCTTTCTTT; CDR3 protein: CASKQGTEAFF
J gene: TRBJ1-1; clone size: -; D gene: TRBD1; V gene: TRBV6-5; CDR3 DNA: TGTGCCAGCAGCCCAGACAGGGGAAGGACTGAAGCTTTCTTT; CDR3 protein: CASSPDRGRTEAFF
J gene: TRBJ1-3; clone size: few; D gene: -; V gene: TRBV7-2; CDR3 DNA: TGTGCCAGCAGCTTAGGCCCCGCAGCTGGAAACACCATATATTTT; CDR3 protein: CASSLGPAAGNTIYF
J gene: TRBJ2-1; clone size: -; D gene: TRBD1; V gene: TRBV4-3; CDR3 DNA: TGCGCCAGCAGCCGAGGGGGCCGAAGCTCCTACAATGAGCAGTTCTTC; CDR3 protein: CASSRGGRSSYNEQFF
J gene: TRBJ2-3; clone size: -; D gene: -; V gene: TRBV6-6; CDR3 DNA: TGTGCCAGCAGCCGAAGAGCGGCTATAGACACAGATACGCAGTATTTT; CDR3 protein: CASSRRAAIDTDTQYF
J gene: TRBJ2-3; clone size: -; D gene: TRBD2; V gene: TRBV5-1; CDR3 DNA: TGCGCCAGCAGCTTGGCGGGGACTAGCGGTACAGATACGCAGTATTTT; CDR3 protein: CASSLAGTSGTDTQYF
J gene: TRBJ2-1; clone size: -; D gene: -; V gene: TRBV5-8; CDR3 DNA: TGTGCCAGCAGTCCCAACGAAGGATTAGGGCAGTTCTTC; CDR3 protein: CASSPNEGLGQFF
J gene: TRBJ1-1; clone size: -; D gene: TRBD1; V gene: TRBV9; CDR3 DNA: TGTGCCAGCAGCGTAGTCCCAGGCCAGGGGGCTGAAGCTTTCTTT; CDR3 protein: CASSVVPGQGAEAFF
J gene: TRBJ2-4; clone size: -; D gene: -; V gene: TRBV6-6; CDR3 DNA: TGTGCCAGCAGCCCTTTTGCAAACATTCAGTACTTC; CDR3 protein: CASSPFANIQYF
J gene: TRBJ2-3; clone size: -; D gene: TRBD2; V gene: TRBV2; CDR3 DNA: TGTGCCAGCAGTGGGCTAGCGGGGTTGACAGATACGCAGTATTTT; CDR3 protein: CASSGLAGLTDTQYF
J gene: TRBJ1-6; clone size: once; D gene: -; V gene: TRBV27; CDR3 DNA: TGTGCCAGCAGTTTAGCAGGCCGAGCCACCGAGGGTAATTCACCCCTCCACTTT; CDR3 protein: CASSLAGRATEGNSPLHF
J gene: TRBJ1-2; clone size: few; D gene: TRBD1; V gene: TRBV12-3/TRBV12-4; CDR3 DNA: TGTGCCAGCAGGAGACAGGGCTATGGCTACACCTTC; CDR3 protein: CASRRQGYGYTF
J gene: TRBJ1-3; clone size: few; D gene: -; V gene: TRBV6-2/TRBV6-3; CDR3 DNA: TGTGCCAGCAGTTACTCCGCAGCTGACGAGGGAAACACCATATATTTT; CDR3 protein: CASSYSAADEGNTIYF
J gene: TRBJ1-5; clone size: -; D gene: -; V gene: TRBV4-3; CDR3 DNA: TGCGCCAGCAGCCAAACGAGGGTTCAGCCCCAGCATTTT; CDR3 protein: CASSQTRVQPQHF
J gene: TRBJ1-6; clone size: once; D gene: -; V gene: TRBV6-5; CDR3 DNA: TGTGCCAGCAGATTCGACAAAGGCTATAATTCACCCCTCCACTTT; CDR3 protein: CASRFDKGYNSPLHF
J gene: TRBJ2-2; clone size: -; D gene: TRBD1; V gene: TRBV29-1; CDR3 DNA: TGCAGCGTAGACAGGGGGAACACCGGGGAGCTGTTTTTT; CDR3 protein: CSVDRGNTGELFF
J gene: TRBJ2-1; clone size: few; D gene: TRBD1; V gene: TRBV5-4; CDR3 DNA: TGTGCCAGCAGTGGACAGGGGGAGAACAATGAGCAGTTCTTC; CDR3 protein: CASSGQGENNEQFF
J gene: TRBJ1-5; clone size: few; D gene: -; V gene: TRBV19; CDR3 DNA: TGTGCCAGTAGTAGAAGGGAGAGCAATCAGCCCCAGCATTTT; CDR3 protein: CASSRRESNQPQHF
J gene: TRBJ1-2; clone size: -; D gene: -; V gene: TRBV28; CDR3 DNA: TGTGCCAGCAGTTTTTCTGGGGGGCGGAACTATGGCTACACCTTC; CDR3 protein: CASSFSGGRNYGYTF
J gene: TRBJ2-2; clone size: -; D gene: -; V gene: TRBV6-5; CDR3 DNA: TGTGCCAGCAGTTACGAGGGAACCGGGGAGCTGTTTTTT; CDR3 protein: CASSYEGTGELFF
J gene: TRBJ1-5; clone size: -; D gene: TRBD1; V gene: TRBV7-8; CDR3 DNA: TGTGCCAGCAGCTTTAATTTGGGACAGGGCAATCAGCCCCAGCATTTT; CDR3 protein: CASSFNLGQGNQPQHF
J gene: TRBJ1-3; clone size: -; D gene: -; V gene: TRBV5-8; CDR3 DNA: TGTGCCAGCAGCCGACGTGGTCTCTCTGGAAACACCATATATTTT; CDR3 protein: CASSRRGLSGNTIYF
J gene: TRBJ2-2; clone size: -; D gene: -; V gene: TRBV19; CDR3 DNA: TGTGCCAGTAGTATGGAGGGTCCCGGGGAGCTGTTTTTT; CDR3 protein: CASSMEGPGELFF
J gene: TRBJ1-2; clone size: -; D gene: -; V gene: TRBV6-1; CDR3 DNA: TGTGCCAGCAGTGAATTTTTGGGTAGTGGCTACACCTTC; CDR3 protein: CASSEFLGSGYTF
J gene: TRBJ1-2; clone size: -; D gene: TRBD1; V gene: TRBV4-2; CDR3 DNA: TGTGCCAGCAGCCAAGCCTCGGGACAGGGGTATGGCTACACCTTC; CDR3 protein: CASSQASGQGYGYTF
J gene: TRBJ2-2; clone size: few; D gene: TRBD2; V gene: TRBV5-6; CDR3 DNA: TGTGCCAGCAGCTATACTCGGGGGAAGCGGGGGGACACCGGGGAGCTGTTTTTT; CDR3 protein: CASSYTRGKRGDTGELFF
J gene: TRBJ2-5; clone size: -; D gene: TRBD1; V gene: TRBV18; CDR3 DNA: TGTGCCAGCTCACCGGGACAGGGAGTAAGGGAGACCCAGTACTTC; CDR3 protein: CASSPGQGVRETQYF
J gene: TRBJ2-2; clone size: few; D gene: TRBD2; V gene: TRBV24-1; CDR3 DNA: TGTGCCACCGGGGGGGAACTTCCCGGGGAGCTGTTTTTT; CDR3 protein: CATGGELPGELFF
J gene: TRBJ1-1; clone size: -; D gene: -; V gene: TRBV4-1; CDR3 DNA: TGCGCCAGCAGCCAAGTCGGCAGGGAAGAGGGGAGATGGCCTGAAGCTTTCTTT; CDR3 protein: CASSQVGREEGRWPEAFF
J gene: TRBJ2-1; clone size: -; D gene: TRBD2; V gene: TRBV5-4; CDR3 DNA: TGTGCCAGCAGCCCCCCGATAGCGGGGGTGATTGAGCAGTTCTTC; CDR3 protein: CASSPPIAGVIEQFF
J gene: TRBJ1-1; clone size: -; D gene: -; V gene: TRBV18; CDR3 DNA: TGTGCCAGCTCGGACACCATGAACACTGAAGCTTTCTTT; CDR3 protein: CASSDTMNTEAFF
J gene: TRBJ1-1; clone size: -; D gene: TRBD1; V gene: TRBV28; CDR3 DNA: TGTGCCAGCAGTCGGACAGGGGGCGCCCCCTTGAACACTGAAGCTTTCTTT; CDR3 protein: CASSRTGGAPLNTEAFF
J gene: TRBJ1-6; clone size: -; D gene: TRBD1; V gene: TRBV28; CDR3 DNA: TGTGCCAGCAGCCCCGGACAGGGAAATTGGTCACCCCTCCACTTT; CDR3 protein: CASSPGQGNWSPLHF
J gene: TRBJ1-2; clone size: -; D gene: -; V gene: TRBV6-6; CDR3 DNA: TGTGCCAGCAGGTCCGGGGGACTATATGGCTACACCTTC; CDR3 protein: CASRSGGLYGYTF
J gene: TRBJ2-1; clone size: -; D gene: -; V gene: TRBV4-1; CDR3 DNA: TGCGCCAGCAGCCAAGGAGGGGTCACCTACAATGAGCAGTTCTTC; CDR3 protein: CASSQGGVTYNEQFF
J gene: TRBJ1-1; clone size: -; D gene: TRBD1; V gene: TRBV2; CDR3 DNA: TGTGCCAGCGTTCAGGACAGGGGTATGAACACTGAAGCTTTCTTT; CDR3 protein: CASVQDRGMNTEAFF
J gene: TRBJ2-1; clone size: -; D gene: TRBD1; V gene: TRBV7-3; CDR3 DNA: TGTGCCAGCAGCTCCAACGGCAGGGGGAATGAGCAGTTCTTC; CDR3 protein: CASSSNGRGNEQFF
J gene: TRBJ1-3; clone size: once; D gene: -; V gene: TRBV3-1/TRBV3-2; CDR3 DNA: TGTGCCAGCAGCCCCTCCGGACCTGGAAACACCATATATTTT; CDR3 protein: CASSPSGPGNTIYF
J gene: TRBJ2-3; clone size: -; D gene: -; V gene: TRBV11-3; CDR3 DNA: TGTGCCAGCAGCCCAACAGCGGGTCGCACAGATACGCAGTATTTT; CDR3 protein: CASSPTAGRTDTQYF
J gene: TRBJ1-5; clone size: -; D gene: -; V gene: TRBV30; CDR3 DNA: TGTGCCTGGAGTGTATCCGGGTTCCGTCAGCCCCAGCATTTT; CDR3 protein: CAWSVSGFRQPQHF
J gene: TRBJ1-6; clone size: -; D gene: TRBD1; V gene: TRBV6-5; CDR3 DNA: TGTGCCAGCAGTTACCCTACAACAGGGGGAAAATCACCCCTCCACTTT; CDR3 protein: CASSYPTTGGKSPLHF
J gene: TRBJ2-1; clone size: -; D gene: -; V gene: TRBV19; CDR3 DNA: TGTGCCAGTAACCCTGGGTTGGGGGGAGGTTACAATGAGCAGTTCTTC; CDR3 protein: CASNPGLGGGYNEQFF
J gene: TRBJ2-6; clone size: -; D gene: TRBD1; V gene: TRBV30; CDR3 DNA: TGTGCCTCTAACAGGGGGGACGTCTCTGGGGCCAACGTCCTGACTTTC; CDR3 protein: CASNRGDVSGANVLTF
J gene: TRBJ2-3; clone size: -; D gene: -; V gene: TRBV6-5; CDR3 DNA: TGTGCCAGCAGTTACATGAGGGGGGATACGCAGTATTTT; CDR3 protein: CASSYMRGDTQYF
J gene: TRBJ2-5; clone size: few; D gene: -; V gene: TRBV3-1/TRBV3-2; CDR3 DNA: TGTGCCAGCAGCCCCCGCCAGGTTTTGTTCCAGGAGACCCAGTACTTC; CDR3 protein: CASSPRQVLFQETQYF
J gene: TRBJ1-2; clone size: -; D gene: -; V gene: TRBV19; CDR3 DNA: TGTGCCAGTAAAGAGGACACGAGTGGCTACACCTTC; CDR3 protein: CASKEDTSGYTF
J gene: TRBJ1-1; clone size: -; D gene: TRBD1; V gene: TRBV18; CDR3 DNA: TGTGCCAGCTCGAATCGGGACAGGGGATCTAACACTGAAGCTTTCTTT; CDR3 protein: CASSNRDRGSNTEAFF